Shown below are 7 T cell receptor beta chains from a single sample sequenced in a study of early T cells in non-severe SARS-CoV-2 infection. TCRdb called the 5' RACE reads again in MiXCR, with one record for every CDR3 protein. The sample lists approximately 64,000 distinct CDR3 sequences; roughly 21% were seen once. The material sequenced was whole blood, taken at baseline. These TCRs come from an adult who was a healthcare worker with PCR-confirmed SARS-CoV-2 infection or an uninfected control (not recorded which).

The chain has TRBV7-9 and TRBJ2-3; D possibly matches TRBD1 or TRBD2 (5 bases each). With 1 base removed from V and 4 bases from J, the gap between germline ends came to 21 bases. The CDR3 extends over 18 amino acids. The germline V gene encodes CDR1 SEHNR and CDR2 FQNEAQ (reference sequence). CDR3 coding DNA: TGTGCCAGCAGCTTAGGGGAGTTTATCGGAAGGGGCGCAGATACGCAGTATTTT. Protein product: CASSLGEFIGRGADTQYF.

This chain uses TRBV7-6 with TRBJ2-1, with D tentatively TRBD1 (5 bases). V lost 5 bases and J lost 6, with 20 bases in between. The CDR3 runs to 16 residues. Germline V lookup: CDR1 SGHVS, CDR2 FNYEAQ. This CDR3 is CASSPAVLGQGNEQFF. The CDR3, as DNA: TGTGCCAGCAGCCCCGCCGTTTTGGGTCAGGGCAATGAGCAGTTCTTC.

Concerning this clonotype itself: At one end the junction does not follow the germline gene, possibly because of a read error. The chain recombines TRBV7-2 with TRBJ1-6; D unclear. CDR3 size: 15 residues. Germline V CDR1 and CDR2: SGHTA, FQGNSA. CDR3 coding DNA: TGTGCCAGCAGCTTAGATCGCACCTATAATTCACCCCTCCATTTT. Encoded protein: CASSLDRTYNSPLHF.

This clonotype has ten or more counts. The chain employs TRBV3-1 and TRBJ2-1; D may be TRBD1 (5 bases). The V end lost 1 base, the J end lost 5 bases, and 9 bases lay between the germline ends. The CDR3 length is 14 residues. CDR1 LGHDT and CDR2 YNNKEL come from the germline V gene (reference sequence). The CDR3 coding sequence is TGTGCCAGCAGCCAAGGGACAATAGACAATGAGCAGTTCTTC. This sequence encodes CASSQGTIDNEQFF.

This clonotype was picked up a small number of times. The chain couples TRBV5-1 to TRBJ1-1, with 8 bases lining up with TRBD1. Germline lookup yields CDR1 SGHRS and CDR2 YFSETQ. V gave up 4 bases and J gave up 1 base; unmatched junction bases: 6. The CDR3 totals 15 residues. CDR3 DNA sequence: TGCGCCAGCAGCCCAGGGGGCTTGGGGAACACTGAAGCTTTCTTT. Protein sequence: CASSPGGLGNTEAFF.

The CDR3 region is CASSFTGDQPQHF. The CDR3 region has the DNA TGTGCCAGCAGCTTTACGGGTGATCAGCCCCAGCATTTT. V gene TRBV7-2 combines with J gene TRBJ1-5; D remains ambiguous. This CDR3 comprises 13 residues. The ends were cut back, 3 bases at V and 5 bases at J, with 8 bases in the middle. Germline CDR1 and CDR2: SGHTA and FQGNSA.

This clonotype was seen a few times. This chain joins TRBV10-3 and TRBJ1-1, with D maybe TRBD1 (5 bases). The germline CDR1 and CDR2 sequences are ENHRY and SYGVKD. CDR3 length: 12 amino acids. Trimming took 3 bases from V and 3 from J, leaving 5 bases between them. The DNA of the CDR3 is TGTGCCATCAGTGACAGGGACACTGAAGCTTTCTTT. Its protein product is CAISDRDTEAFF.